This T cell receptor (beta chain) is drawn from a study of blood T cells in healthy people across ages. Germline V lookup: CDR1 DFQATT, CDR2 SNEGSKA (reference sequence). V gave up 0 bases and J gave up 2 bases, with 19 bases separating them. The length of the CDR3 is 17 residues. Through a sample-barcoded 5' primer and a J-beta primer mix, a second PCR was run for 7 to 11 cycles. TCRdb reprocessed the 5' RACE reads via MiXCR and lists one record per CDR3 protein. The table lists over 700,000 distinct CDR3 sequences, around a quarter of them singletons. This clonotype came up a few times. The sample was also reused in another study, on T cells of mothers and their children.

The sequencing sample was made of blood. The chain joins TRBV20-1 to TRBJ1-2; TRBD1 is a possible D gene (5 bases). This TCR came from a boy aged 5-17 years in good health. The CDR3 is CSARDQRDTGRNYGYTF. The CDR3 region has the DNA TGCAGTGCTAGAGATCAACGTGACACAGGTCGGAACTATGGCTACACCTTC.